This entry features one T cell receptor beta chain sequence. Authors' methods: By means of reference gene primer amplification, nucleated cell counts were estimated. The repertoire was sequenced with immunoSEQ multiplex PCR; TCRdb's copy has only in-frame clones and lacks some. The DNA gave D and trimming, while V, J and clone size come from that table. The profile shows 400,000 to 450,000 clones, 86% of them singletons. The V gene's germline CDR1 is MNHNY and CDR2 SVGAGI (reference sequence). This CDR3 region has 14 residues. Trimming stripped 6 bases from V and 4 bases from J, with 12 bases between. The data were taken from a study of blood T cell repertoires in COVID-19. Study details: The origin of the acute and convalescent COVID-19 samples was the United States, Italy and Spain. The cDNA or gDNA used as material had been derived from T cells, B-cell-depleted T cells, or PBMCs.

The origin of this receptor is a woman in her twenties or thirties with active or convalescent COVID-19. The V call is TRBV6-6, the J call TRBJ2-2, with D uncertain. Sample: peripheral blood. The CDR3 loop is CASREDFFTGELFF. The CDR3 nucleotides are TGTGCCAGCAGGGAAGACTTCTTCACCGGGGAGCTGTTTTTT.